This record concerns one T cell receptor beta chain sequence. Its antigen is unknown. The record originates from a study of identical twins. Whole-study results and caveats: Weaker excess sharing between twins was seen in beta out-of-frame sequences. Researchers reported excess low generation probability among twin-shared out-of-frame alpha sequences.

TCRdb recomputed calls from the 5' RACE reads with MiXCR, one row per CDR3 protein. Here the sample spans some 560,000 distinct CDR3 sequences, roughly 9.5% being singletons. The CDR3 spans 13 residues. Looked up from germline, CDR1 is DFQATT and CDR2 is SNEGSKA (reference sequence). The ends were cut back, 5 bases at V and 2 bases at J, with 7 bases in the middle. These data also formed part of another study, on yellow fever vaccine responses in identical twins.

Sequencing was performed on PBMCs. This TCR was recovered from a woman aged 18-29 years in good health. This chain uses TRBV20-1 with TRBJ2-6; weak D call: TRBD1 (5 bases). The CDR3 DNA is TGCAGTGCTTCCAGGGCTGGGGCCAACGTCCTGACTTTC. It translates to CSASRAGANVLTF.